This T cell receptor beta chain was identified in a study of T cells in Graves' hyperthyroidism and ophthalmopathy. Trimming at V came to 6 bases and at J to 14 bases, leaving 7 bases not matched to a gene. CDR3 size: 13 residues. Germline assignment: CDR1 MNHEY and CDR2 SMNVEV (reference sequence). Amplified regions were TCR beta CDR3 sequences from RNA transcripts. During a first-round RT-PCR of the TCR CDR3, the HTBI primer set was used. In TCRdb, the multiplex PCR reads were re-called with MiXCR into one record per CDR3 protein. The sample yields 30,000 to 35,000 distinct CDR3 sequences, 52% seen once. This clonotype was found many times.

The specimen sequenced was blood. This sequence joins TRBV27 and TRBJ1-6, with TRBD1 identical over 10 bases. This receptor was obtained from a woman aged 35 to 49 with Graves' ophthalmopathy. The DNA for the CDR3 is TGTGCCAGCAGGTCCCGGGACAGGGGAACCCTCCACTTT. Encoded protein: CASRSRDRGTLHF.